The 29 T cell receptor beta chains reported below all come from one sample, sequenced in a study of T cell repertoires in cytomegalovirus infection. These receptors have no known antigen. TCRdb reprocessed the reads via MiXCR and lists one record per CDR3 protein. The sample gives some 350,000 distinct CDR3 sequences, approximately 30% of which show up once; approximately 13% is in the top ten. The sample here was cultured PBMCs, taken from culture after CMV antigen stimulation. The origin of the receptors is a human donor in good health (CMV status not recorded). Some clones in this sample may be carry-over from other donors' samples.

The chain couples TRBV28 to TRBJ1-1, with D perhaps matching TRBD1 (5 bases). Trimming removed 5 bases from V and 0 bases from J, with 13 bases in between. Germline lookup yields CDR1 MDHEN and CDR2 SYDVKM. The CDR3 spans 15 residues. CDR3 region: CASSLTYRLNTEAFF. CDR3 coding DNA: TGTGCCAGCAGTCTCACCTACAGGCTGAACACTGAAGCTTTCTTT.

The chain uses TRBV24-1 and TRBJ2-3; D remains ambiguous. The germline V gene encodes CDR1 KGHDR and CDR2 SFDVKD. The CDR3 sequence is 15 residues long. V lost 3 bases and J lost 6, with 15 bases in between. CDR3 region: CATSDLRLPTDTQYF. The CDR3 region has the DNA TGTGCCACCAGTGATCTCCGTCTGCCCACCGATACGCAGTATTTT.

This clonotype was detected only a few times. The V gene is TRBV28, the J gene TRBJ2-3; weak D call: TRBD2 (5 bases). V was shortened by 4 bases and J by 0 bases, with 11 bases between the two germline ends. There are 15 residues in the CDR3. Germline CDR1 is MDHEN and CDR2 is SYDVKM. As DNA, the CDR3 is TGTGCCAGCAGTTCGAGGGCGGATAGCACAGATACGCAGTATTTT. Translating it yields CASSSRADSTDTQYF. Full variable domain (outside the CDR3, taken from reference TRBV28 and TRBJ2-3): DVKVTQSSRYLVKRTGEKVFLECVQDMDHENMFWYRQDPGLGLRLIYFSYDVKMKEKGDIPEGYSVSREKKERFSLILESASTNQTSMYLCASSSRADSTDTQYFGPGTRLTVL.

The CDR3, as DNA: TGTGCCAGTACTGAAGCGGGGACATCCTACAATGAGCAGTTCTTC. This encodes CASTEAGTSYNEQFF. The J gene is TRBJ2-1, the V gene TRBV6-1; weak D call: TRBD2 (7 bases). CDR1 and CDR2 (germline): MNHNS, SASEGT. This CDR3 is 15 amino acids long. V gave up 9 bases and J gave up 1 base, with 16 bases separating them.

This clonotype was counted at least ten times. This chain joins TRBV7-2 and TRBJ2-5; D is possibly TRBD1 or TRBD2 (6 bases each). The V gene lost 2 bases and the J gene lost 4 bases, with 14 bases spanning the gap. Germline-derived CDR1 and CDR2 are SGHTA and FQGNSA. The CDR3 contains 15 residues. The CDR3 protein is CASSLHVGGPETQYF. As DNA, the CDR3 is TGTGCCAGCAGCTTACACGTAGGGGGGCCAGAGACCCAGTACTTC.

The chain links TRBV28 to TRBJ1-1, with D possibly TRBD1 on 6 matching bases. This CDR3 spans 13 amino acids. Trimming stripped 8 bases from V and 4 bases from J, with 14 bases between. In germline, CDR1 is MDHEN, CDR2 SYDVKM. CDR3 sequence: CASGVGQPTEAFF. The DNA for the CDR3 is TGTGCCAGCGGGGTCGGACAGCCCACTGAAGCTTTCTTT.

This clonotype was recorded a few times. The CDR3 sequence is CASSPGLDEQFF. The CDR3 DNA follows: TGTGCCAGCAGCCCCGGACTGGATGAGCAGTTCTTC. This chain uses TRBV7-3 with TRBJ2-1, with D maybe TRBD2 (5 bases). CDR1 is SGHTA and CDR2 is FQGTGA in the germline V gene. This CDR3 comprises 12 residues. Trimming pared 5 bases from V and 8 bases from J, leaving 10 bases between.

Ten or more counts support this clonotype. The chain recombines TRBV7-2 with TRBJ1-2; D possibly corresponds to TRBD1 (5 bases). V lost 4 bases to trimming and J lost 7 bases, with 16 bases between them. The CDR3 has 14 amino acids. Germline CDR1 reads SGHTA; CDR2 reads FQGNSA. Written as DNA, the CDR3 is TGTGCCAGCAGCTATACAAACCAGGGTTCTGGCTACACCTTC. Its protein product is CASSYTNQGSGYTF.

This clonotype was seen a few times. The V gene is TRBV15, the J gene TRBJ2-3; D is uncertain. Trimming shortened V by 3 bases and J by 1 base, and 11 bases separated the two germline ends. The germline gives CDR1 LNHNV, CDR2 YYDKDF (reference sequence). This CDR3 contains 15 residues. The CDR3 sequence is CATSSDRNGTDTQYF. The CDR3 nucleotides are TGTGCCACCAGCAGTGATCGGAACGGCACAGATACGCAGTATTTT.

The chain recombines TRBV27 with TRBJ2-7; D unclear. CDR3 length: 15 amino acids. Between the trimmed V and J ends, which lost 5 bases and 3 bases, there was a span of 17 bases. Germline V gene data show CDR1 as MNHEY and CDR2 as SMNVEV (reference sequence). In DNA form, the CDR3 reads TGTGCCAGCAGTCTTTTCCCCTCGGCGAGCTACGAGCAGTACTTC. This codes for CASSLFPSASYEQYF.

This clonotype showed up many times. The chain carries TRBV7-2 and TRBJ1-4, with TRBD1 identical over 11 bases. Germline V CDR1 and CDR2: SGHTA, FQGNSA. V gave up 1 base and J gave up 8 bases; unmatched junction bases: 3. This CDR3 is 15 amino acids long. CDR3 nucleotides: TGTGCCAGCAGCTTAGGGACAGGGGGCGGGGAAAAACTGTTTTTT. Translating it yields CASSLGTGGGEKLFF.

This clonotype was found many times. V is TRBV7-2 and J is TRBJ2-3, with a tentative D call TRBD1 (6 bases). Per germline, CDR1 SGHTA and CDR2 FQGNSA. This CDR3 spans 17 amino acids. Trimming cost V 4 bases and J 3 bases, with 20 bases left between them. The CDR3 spells CASSSNPNRAWTDTQYF. The CDR3, as DNA: TGTGCCAGCAGCTCTAATCCCAACAGGGCATGGACAGATACGCAGTATTTT.

The CDR3 sequence: CASSTGTGGRNTEAFF. The CDR3 DNA is TGTGCCAGTAGTACCGGAACAGGGGGCAGGAACACTGAAGCTTTCTTT. V usage is TRBV19 and J usage is TRBJ1-1; the match to TRBD1 covers 9 bases. The CDR3 consists of 16 residues. Per the germline V gene, CDR1 is LNHDA and CDR2 is SQIVND (reference sequence). The trim removed 4 bases at V and 1 base at J, leaving 7 bases unmatched.

The genes are TRBV5-1 and TRBJ2-7; 13 nucleotides match TRBD2. This CDR3 has 16 amino acids. Germline CDR1 SGHRS, CDR2 YFSETQ. The V gene end was trimmed by 4 bases and the J gene end by 5 bases; junction bases not matched to a gene: 9. This chain's CDR3 is CASSGGLAGEFHEQYF. The CDR3 bases are TGCGCCAGCAGCGGAGGACTAGCGGGAGAATTCCACGAGCAGTACTTC.

The chain links TRBV24-1 to TRBJ2-5; TRBD2 agrees at 16 bases. V lost 4 bases to trimming and J lost 4 bases; unmatched junction nucleotides: 5. The CDR3 spans 17 residues. Germline assignment: CDR1 KGHDR and CDR2 SFDVKD. Written as DNA, the CDR3 is TGTGCCACCAGTGACCCGGGACTAGCGGGAGGGGGAGAGACCCAGTACTTC. Translation gives CATSDPGLAGGGETQYF.

The chain has TRBV6-8 and TRBJ1-2; a weak D match, TRBD1 (5 bases). CDR1 is MNHGY, CDR2 SAAAGT, per germline. This CDR3 has 17 residues. Trimming stripped 2 bases from V and 2 bases from J, with 18 bases between. CDR3 nucleotides: TGTGCCAGCAGTTACAGGGCCCAGGGCGGTAAAAACTATGGCTACACCTTC. As protein: CASSYRAQGGKNYGYTF.

This clonotype was detected a few times. The chain couples TRBV7-2 to TRBJ2-1, with 9 positions matching TRBD1. Germline loops: CDR1 SGHTA, CDR2 FQGNSA. CDR3 size: 13 residues. V shed 4 bases, J shed 15 bases, and the junction held 10 bases outside the gene matches. The CDR3 coding sequence is TGTGCCAGCAGCTGGGCTTGGGACAGGGTGCTGTTCTTC. It encodes CASSWAWDRVLFF.

The rearrangement joins TRBV7-8 to TRBJ2-7; 10 nucleotides match TRBD2. CDR3 length equals 15 residues. Per germline, CDR1 SGHVS and CDR2 FQNEAQ. V shed 3 bases, J shed 4 bases, and the junction held 6 bases outside the gene matches. The CDR3: CASSFASGSLYEQYV. The CDR3 bases are TGTGCCAGCAGCTTTGCTAGCGGGAGCCTGTACGAGCAGTACGTC.

This clonotype was observed many times. This chain links TRBV7-2 with TRBJ2-3, with D possibly matching TRBD2 (5 bases). The V gene lost 5 bases and the J gene lost 0 bases, with 12 bases spanning the gap. The CDR3 covers 15 residues. The germline gives CDR1 SGHTA, CDR2 FQGNSA. CDR3 sequence reads: CASSPDYISTDTQYF. The CDR3, as DNA: TGTGCCAGCAGCCCTGACTATATTAGCACAGATACGCAGTATTTT.

This clonotype was seen just once. CDR3 amino acids: CATSRDRGTGVDNEQFF. CDR3 DNA sequence: TGTGCCACCAGCAGAGATCGGGGGACAGGGGTCGACAATGAGCAGTTCTTC. The chain is built from TRBV15 and TRBJ2-1; 10 bases match TRBD1. V was clipped by 0 bases and J by 5 bases; unmatched bases: 7. The CDR3 length is 17 residues. The germline CDR1 and CDR2 sequences are LNHNV and YYDKDF (reference sequence).

The rearrangement uses TRBV7-3 and TRBJ2-7; unclear D gene. The CDR3 contains 12 residues. With 2 bases removed from V and 6 bases from J, the gap between germline ends came to 8 bases. The germline CDR1 and CDR2 sequences are SGHTA and FQGTGA. The CDR3 nucleotides are TGTGCCAGCAGCTTAGGCGCGAGCGAGCAGTACTTC. Its translation is CASSLGASEQYF. The complete variable domain, with remaining parts taken from reference TRBV7-3 and TRBJ2-7, reads GAGVSQTPSNKVTEKGKYVELRCDPISGHTALYWYRQSLGQGPEFLIYFQGTGAADDSGLPNDRFFAVRPEGSVSTLKIQRTERGDSAVYLCASSLGASEQYFGPGTRLTVT.

The rearrangement joins TRBV30 to TRBJ2-3, with D uncertain. This CDR3 has 12 amino acids. Germline CDR1 GTSNPN, CDR2 SVGIG (reference sequence). V lost 3 bases and J 4 bases, leaving 8 bases between the germline ends. The chain's CDR3 is CAWRASADTQYF. The CDR3 bases are TGTGCCTGGAGAGCAAGCGCAGATACGCAGTATTTT.

This clonotype was observed a few times. This sequence joins TRBV7-2 and TRBJ1-2; perhaps TRBD1 as D (5 bases). In germline, CDR1 is SGHTA, CDR2 FQGNSA. V lost 5 bases and J lost 8, with 18 bases in between. This CDR3 spans 14 amino acids. CDR3 loop: CASSIIQEPGGYTF. DNA for the CDR3: TGTGCCAGCAGCATAATACAGGAGCCGGGGGGCTACACCTTC. The entire variable domain, with the rest obtained from reference TRBV7-2 and TRBJ1-2, is as follows: GAGVSQSPSNKVTEKGKDVELRCDPISGHTALYWYRQSLGQGLEFLIYFQGNSAPDKSGLPSDRFSAERTGGSVSTLTIQRTQQEDSAVYLCASSIIQEPGGYTFGSGTRLTVV.

In this sample, this clonotype turned up a few times. The rearrangement joins TRBV7-2 to TRBJ2-1, with D hard to call. Looked up from germline, CDR1 is SGHTA and CDR2 is FQGNSA. The V end was cut by 5 bases, the J end by 5 bases, with 16 bases between. The CDR3 covers 15 residues. Here the CDR3 DNA reads TGTGCCAGCAGCCCAAGTTGGGGTGTAAACAATGAGCAGTTCTTC. Translating it yields CASSPSWGVNNEQFF.

The chain combines TRBV15 with TRBJ1-1; D unclear. CDR3 length: 15 amino acids. V lost 0 bases to trimming and J lost 2 bases, with 10 bases between them. Germline assignment: CDR1 LNHNV and CDR2 YYDKDF (reference sequence). The CDR3, as DNA: TGTGCCACCAGCAGAGATTTACTTGTAAACACTGAAGCTTTCTTT. Translated, it gives CATSRDLLVNTEAFF.

Concerning this clonotype itself: The CDR3 does not close with the conserved phenylalanine or tryptophan, likely indicating a read error. The rearrangement uses TRBV29-1 and TRBJ2-3; D is tentatively TRBD1 or TRBD2 (6 bases each). V was clipped by 2 bases and J by 6 bases, with 12 bases between them. The length of the CDR3 is 13 residues. Per the germline V gene, CDR1 is SQVTM and CDR2 is ANQGSEA. CDR3 nucleotides: TGCAGCGTTGAAAGGGTCGGGGGCGATACGCAGTATTGT. It encodes CSVERVGGDTQYC.

This clonotype showed up just a few times. This chain uses TRBV5-4 with TRBJ2-1, with D possibly TRBD1 on 6 matching bases. The CDR3 loop spans 12 amino acids. CDR1 is SGHNT and CDR2 is YYREEE in the germline V gene (reference sequence). Trimming pared 3 bases from V and 9 bases from J, leaving 10 bases between. CDR3 loop: CASSSRGSEQFF. The CDR3 DNA reads TGTGCCAGCAGCTCAAGGGGGAGTGAGCAGTTCTTC.

CDR3 in amino acids: CASSEYTGTPNQYF. The DNA of the CDR3 is TGTGCCAGCAGTGAATACACCGGGACTCCTAATCAGTACTTC. The J gene is TRBJ2-7, the V gene TRBV28, with TRBD2 as a possible D gene (6 bases). The CDR3 runs to 14 residues. From germline, CDR1 is MDHEN and CDR2 SYDVKM. Trimming left V 5 bases short and J 10 bases short, with 21 bases between.

This clonotype was found a few times. The rearrangement joins TRBV27 to TRBJ1-5, with 7 bases aligning to TRBD1. The J segment lost 0 bases and the V segment lost 6 bases, leaving 14 bases of the junction unmatched. From germline, CDR1 is MNHEY and CDR2 SMNVEV (reference sequence). The CDR3 is made up of 18 amino acids. The CDR3 region has the DNA TGTGCCAGCAGATCCCAGGGGGAGTCCCTATATAGCAATCAGCCCCAGCATTTT. Encoded protein: CASRSQGESLYSNQPQHF.